This T cell receptor (beta chain) was recorded in a study of shared clonotypes between healthy human individuals. The study, taken as a whole, reports: Non-shared clonotypes were found to have lower generation probabilities than the clonotypes that were shared by all four of the sorted-subset donors.

With respect to this clone: The antigen is unknown.

An even split of each subset's genomic DNA across several immunoSEQ plates was performed. Using immunoSEQ multiplex PCR, the repertoire was profiled, and TCRdb retains in-frame clones only, with some absent. The table records more than 2 million clones, around 95% of them present only once. CD45RO-negative, CCR7-selected cells formed the naive CD8 fraction, which excluded terminally differentiated effector memory CD45RA+ cells. Germline CDR1 and CDR2: SGHRS and YFSETQ. The CDR3 contains 13 residues. The V end lost 0 bases, the J end lost 7 bases, and 10 bases lay between the germline ends. The source is a man aged 18 to 29 in good health. Some clones in this sample may be carry-over from other donors' samples. The chain combines TRBV5-1 with TRBJ1-1, with D perhaps TRBD1 (5 bases). The sequencing input was naive CD8+ T cells from PBMCs. The CDR3 spells CASSLGGTVEAFF. The CDR3 bases are TGCGCCAGCAGCTTGGGGGGGACGGTTGAAGCTTTCTTT.